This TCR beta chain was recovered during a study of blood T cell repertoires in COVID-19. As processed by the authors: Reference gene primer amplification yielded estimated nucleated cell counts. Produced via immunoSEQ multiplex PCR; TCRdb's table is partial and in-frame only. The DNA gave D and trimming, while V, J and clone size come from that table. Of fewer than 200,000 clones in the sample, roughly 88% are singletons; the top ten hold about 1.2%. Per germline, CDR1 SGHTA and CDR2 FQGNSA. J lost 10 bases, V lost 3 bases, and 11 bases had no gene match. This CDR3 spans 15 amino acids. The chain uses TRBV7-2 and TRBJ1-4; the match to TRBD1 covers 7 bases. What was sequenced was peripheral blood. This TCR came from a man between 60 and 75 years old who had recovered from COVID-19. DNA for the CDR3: TGTGCCAGCAGCTTGCGACAGGGTCAGGGGGGAAAACTGTTTTTT. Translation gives CASSLRQGQGGKLFF.